This section outlines one T cell receptor beta chain sequence together with its context. Germline CDR1 is LGHDT and CDR2 is YNNKEL (reference sequence). The CDR3 covers 15 residues. Trimming removed 4 bases from V and 5 bases from J; junction bases left unmatched: 4. The data derive from a study of control samples from healthy donors and cancer patients. Some clones are missing from TCRdb's copy, which holds only in-frame ones; the method was immunoSEQ multiplex PCR. The repertoire includes tens of thousands of clones, around 90% of them detected once, and around 15% sits in the top ten. The chain couples TRBV3-1 (or the pseudogene TRBV3-2) to TRBJ2-3; 12 nucleotides align to TRBD2. The clonotype comes from a man aged 50-59 years with lung cancer. The sample taken for sequencing was PBMCs. Here the CDR3 DNA reads TGTGCCAGCAGCCGTCTAGCGGGGGGGAAAGATACGCAGTATTTT. Its translation: CASSRLAGGKDTQYF.